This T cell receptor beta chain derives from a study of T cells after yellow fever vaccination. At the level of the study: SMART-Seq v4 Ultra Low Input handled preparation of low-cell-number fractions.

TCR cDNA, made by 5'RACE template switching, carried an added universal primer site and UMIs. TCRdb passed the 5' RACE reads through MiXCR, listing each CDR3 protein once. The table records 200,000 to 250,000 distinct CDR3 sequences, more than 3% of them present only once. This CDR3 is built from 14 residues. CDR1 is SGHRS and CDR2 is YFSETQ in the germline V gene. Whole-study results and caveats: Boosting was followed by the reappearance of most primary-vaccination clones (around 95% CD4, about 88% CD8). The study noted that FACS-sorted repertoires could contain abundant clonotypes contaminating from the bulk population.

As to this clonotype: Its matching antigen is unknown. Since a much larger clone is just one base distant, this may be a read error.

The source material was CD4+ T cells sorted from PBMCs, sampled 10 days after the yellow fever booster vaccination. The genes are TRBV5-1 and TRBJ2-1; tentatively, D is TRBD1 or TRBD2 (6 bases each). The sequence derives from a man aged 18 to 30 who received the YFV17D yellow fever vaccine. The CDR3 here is CASSWTGAGNDQFF. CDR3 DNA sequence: TGCGCCAGCAGCTGGACGGGGGCGGGCAATGATCAGTTCTTC.